The clone carrying this T cell receptor (beta chain) was detected ten times or more. Amplification targeted TCR beta CDR3 regions from RNA transcripts. During a first-round RT-PCR of the TCR CDR3, the HTBI primer set was used. TCRdb re-called the multiplex PCR reads with MiXCR, one entry per CDR3 protein. The sample holds around 400,000 distinct CDR3 sequences, more than 15% seen once. The entry originates in a study of T cells in Graves' hyperthyroidism and ophthalmopathy. The TCR was taken from a woman aged 18-29 years with Graves' hyperthyroidism that later progressed to Graves' ophthalmopathy. Sequenced material: blood.

The CDR3 spells CSARKLAGGPGGYNEQFF. As DNA, the CDR3 is TGCAGTGCTAGAAAACTAGCGGGAGGGCCTGGTGGCTACAATGAGCAGTTCTTC. The V and J genes are TRBV20-1 and TRBJ2-1, with 13 bases aligning to TRBD2. This CDR3 region has 18 residues. The junction had 10 bases not matched to a gene; V was cut back by 2 bases and J by 3 bases. Germline V gene lookup returns CDR1 DFQATT and CDR2 SNEGSKA (reference sequence).